This TCR beta chain was captured by sequencing in a study of molecular identifiers for immune sequencing clone quantification. With 8 bases clipped from V and 1 base from J, the junction kept 4 bases outside the gene matches. The CDR3 extends over 14 amino acids. Notes on this clonotype: No antigen is known for it.

In preparing bulk TCR libraries, previously described methods and listed TCR primers were used. TCRdb re-derived calls from the PCR reads in MiXCR, one entry per CDR3 protein. The data show approximately 670,000 distinct CDR3 sequences, around 20% seen once. Libraries of naive CD8 cells were prepared from roughly 18,000 to 920,000 sorted cells using 10%, 30% or 50% RNA. Overall study findings and caveats: Clonotypes topping 20 RNA copies carried over 98% of effector molecules but under 1% of naive ones. Jurkat TCR RNA spiked in from one cell (amid some 1 million naive cells) was reportedly detectable.

The sequenced sample was naive CD8+ T cells from blood, with Jurkat cell RNA spiked in. As to subset: FACS-sorted CD8+CD4-CCR7+CD45RA+ naive T cells. The chain combines TRBV12-3 or TRBV12-4 with TRBJ2-1; 8 bases match TRBD2. The clonotype comes from a human donor in good health. Some libraries in this study had Jurkat cell RNA spiked in. The CDR3 loop reads CASYSSGSYNEQFF. For the CDR3, the DNA is TGTGCCAGCTACTCTAGCGGGTCCTACAATGAGCAGTTCTTC.